What follows are 7 T cell receptor beta chains derived from one specimen sequenced in a study of identical twins. TCRdb reanalysed the 5' RACE reads using MiXCR and keeps one entry per CDR3 protein. The data show 420,000 or so distinct CDR3 sequences, with roughly 18% seen just once and roughly 12% held by the top ten. Specimen: naive T cells sorted from blood. These receptors were taken from a man aged 45 to 65 in good health.

This chain connects TRBV5-8 to TRBJ1-5; D gene ambiguous. The CDR3 has 15 amino acids. Trimming removed 4 bases from V and 2 bases from J, with 13 bases in between. Germline V gene data show CDR1 as SGHTS and CDR2 as YDEGEE. In DNA form, the CDR3 reads TGTGCCAGCAGCCTCAGGCTTGTCGGCAATCAGCCCCAGCATTTT. It is translated as CASSLRLVGNQPQHF.

The rearrangement joins TRBV3-1 to TRBJ2-1; no clear D gene. Trimming stripped 1 base from V and 5 bases from J, with 9 bases between. This CDR3 spans 14 amino acids. Germline CDR1 reads LGHDT; CDR2 reads YNNKEL (reference sequence). CDR3 coding DNA: TGTGCCAGCAGCCAAGTTTGGACGGACAATGAGCAGTTCTTC. Protein sequence: CASSQVWTDNEQFF.

The CDR3 DNA reads as TGCGCCAGCAGCCGGGCCTATGAAGAGACCCAGTACTTC. Its translation: CASSRAYEETQYF. This chain joins TRBV5-1 and TRBJ2-5; D is unclear. The CDR3 sequence is 13 residues long. V was pared by 4 bases and J by 3 bases, with 10 bases between. Per the germline V gene, CDR1 is SGHRS and CDR2 is YFSETQ.

CDR3 residues: CASSLRTGAEYEQYF. CDR3 nucleotides: TGCGCCAGCAGCCTGAGGACTGGGGCGGAGTACGAGCAGTACTTC. The chain links TRBV5-1 to TRBJ2-7, with D perhaps given as TRBD1 or TRBD2 (5 bases each). Per germline, CDR1 SGHRS and CDR2 YFSETQ. CDR3 length: 15 residues. With 4 bases removed from V and 4 bases from J, the gap between germline ends came to 18 bases. Full variable domain (missing parts from reference TRBV5-1 and TRBJ2-7): KAGVTQTPRYLIKTRGQQVTLSCSPISGHRSVSWYQQTPGQGLQFLFEYFSETQRNKGNFPGRFSGRQFSNSRSEMNVSTLELGDSALYLCASSLRTGAEYEQYFGPGTRLTVT.

This clonotype appeared many times. The chain recombines TRBV12-3 or TRBV12-4 with TRBJ2-3, with TRBD1 identical over 9 bases. V dropped 6 bases and J dropped 2; count of bases not matched to a gene: 3. CDR3 length: 14 amino acids. CDR3 region: CASRTGGTTDTQYF. As DNA, the CDR3 is TGTGCCAGCAGAACAGGGGGCACCACAGATACGCAGTATTTT.

A few counts support this clonotype. The gene calls are TRBV4-3 and TRBJ2-2, with 11 bases fitting TRBD2. CDR1 and CDR2 (germline): LGHNA, YSLEER. The CDR3 totals 17 residues. Losses at the gene ends were 4 bases for V and 0 bases for J; bases not matched to a gene: 4. In nucleotides, the CDR3 is TGCGCCAGCAGCCCTACTAGCGGGGGCCCGAACACCGGGGAGCTGTTTTTT. Protein sequence: CASSPTSGGPNTGELFF.

In its sample, this clonotype was seen a few times. This rearrangement joins TRBV7-2 to TRBJ2-5, with 12 nucleotides matching TRBD2. The V and J ends lost 5 bases and 5 bases, in that order; junction bases with no gene match: 6. Looked up from germline, CDR1 is SGHTA and CDR2 is FQGNSA. There are 15 residues in the CDR3. The CDR3 DNA reads TGTGCCAGCAGCCCTAGCGGGGGGGCATTTGAGACCCAGTACTTC. Translated, it gives CASSPSGGAFETQYF.